The 17 T cell receptor beta chains below all came from one sample that was sequenced in a study of blood T cell repertoires in COVID-19. The table came from immunoSEQ multiplex PCR; TCRdb's copy has only in-frame clones and leaves some out. Among approximately 350,000 clones, about 90% were seen once, and the ten largest hold around 3%. What was sequenced was peripheral blood. These receptors were taken from a woman younger than 45 with COVID-19, enrolled during active disease.

The DNA for the CDR3 is TGTGCCATCAACCCCGACCCGACAGGGAGAGAGACCCAGTACTTC. It is translated as CAINPDPTGRETQYF. The rearrangement joins TRBV10-3 to TRBJ2-5; 7 bases line up with TRBD1. The V and J ends lost 7 bases and 4 bases, in that order; junction bases with no gene match: 12. Germline CDR1 is ENHRY and CDR2 is SYGVKD. The length of the CDR3 is 15 residues.

The V call is TRBV7-9, the J call TRBJ1-4; the D is unclear. Germline CDR1 and CDR2: SEHNR and FQNEAQ (reference sequence). V gave up 0 bases and J gave up 0 bases, with 11 bases separating them. This CDR3 has 17 residues. The CDR3 region has the DNA TGTGCCAGCAGCTTAGCGTTGAGAGAAGCAACTAATGAAAAACTGTTTTTT. The encoded protein is CASSLALREATNEKLFF.

The CDR3 spells CASSQGRDRGTSPLHF. DNA of the CDR3: TGCGCCAGCAGCCAAGGCAGGGACAGGGGGACTTCACCCCTCCACTTT. J is TRBJ1-6 and V is TRBV4-3; 11 nucleotides align to TRBD1. Trimming removed 1 base from V and 9 bases from J; junction bases left unmatched: 5. Germline loops: CDR1 LGHNA, CDR2 YSLEER. This CDR3 is built from 16 residues.

In DNA, the CDR3 is TGTGCCAGCAGTTTAAACGGCGTAGGGGCTGGATACACTGAAGCTTTCTTT. Its protein product is CASSLNGVGAGYTEAFF. V usage is TRBV28 and J usage is TRBJ1-1, with D maybe TRBD1 (5 bases). The CDR3 has 17 amino acids. Germline V gene data show CDR1 as MDHEN and CDR2 as SYDVKM. Trimming shortened V by 2 bases and J by 3 bases, and 19 bases separated the two germline ends.

CDR3 amino acids: CASSQATGGPLHF. The CDR3 DNA is TGTGCCAGCAGCCAGGCTACAGGTGGACCCCTCCACTTT. The chain employs TRBV3-1 (or the pseudogene TRBV3-2) and TRBJ1-6; D is possibly TRBD1 (5 bases). This CDR3 has 13 residues. V shed 3 bases and J shed 12 bases, with 12 bases lying between them. The germline V gene encodes CDR1 LGHDT and CDR2 YNNKEL (reference sequence).

V is TRBV6-5 and J is TRBJ1-4, with a tentative D call TRBD1 (5 bases). Germline values: CDR1 MNHEY, CDR2 SVGAGI. V was shortened by 6 bases and J by 8 bases, with 16 bases between the two germline ends. This CDR3 is 14 amino acids long. The DNA of the CDR3 is TGTGCCAGCAGCCCCGGACTGGGGGGGGAAAAACTGTTTTTT. As protein: CASSPGLGGEKLFF.

The chain is built from TRBV5-5 and TRBJ2-1; D might be TRBD2 (7 bases). V dropped 5 bases and J dropped 5 bases, with 17 bases sitting between them. The length of the CDR3 is 15 residues. Looked up from germline, CDR1 is SGHKS and CDR2 is YYEKEE (reference sequence). The CDR3 DNA sequence: TGTGCCAGCAGTATGGGGGGGCACCAGGACAATGAGCAGTTCTTC. Amino acids: CASSMGGHQDNEQFF.

The genes are TRBV3-1 (or the pseudogene TRBV3-2) and TRBJ1-3, with TRBD1 identical over 7 bases. J lost 3 bases, V lost 4 bases, and 9 bases had no gene match. CDR3 size: 16 residues. Germline CDR1 is LGHDT and CDR2 is YNNKEL (reference sequence). DNA for the CDR3: TGTGCCAGCAGCCGCCGACGGACAGGCCTTGGAAACACCATATATTTT. Amino acid sequence: CASSRRRTGLGNTIYF.

The CDR3 protein is CATSQGAQETQYF. Here the CDR3 DNA reads TGTGCCACCAGCCAGGGGGCCCAAGAGACCCAGTACTTC. V gene TRBV24-1 combines with J gene TRBJ2-5, with TRBD1 matching 8 bases. The J segment lost 1 base and the V segment lost 7 bases, leaving 1 base of the junction unmatched. Germline lookup yields CDR1 KGHDR and CDR2 SFDVKD. CDR3 length: 13 residues.

The chain joins TRBV7-2 to TRBJ2-2, with 9 bases aligning to TRBD2. The J segment lost 4 bases and the V segment lost 3 bases, leaving 3 bases of the junction unmatched. Germline V gene sequence: CDR1 SGHTA, CDR2 FQGNSA. The CDR3 loop spans 15 amino acids. CDR3 residues: CASSFSGGSTGELFF. The CDR3 DNA reads TGTGCCAGCAGCTTTAGCGGGGGTAGCACCGGGGAGCTGTTTTTT.

This chain uses TRBV11-3 with TRBJ2-1; 9 nucleotides agree with TRBD2. CDR3 length: 19 residues. V lost 0 bases to trimming and J lost 6 bases; unmatched junction nucleotides: 15. From germline, CDR1 is SGHNT and CDR2 YENEEA. DNA of the CDR3: TGTGCCAGCAGCTTAGATTCTGGCCCCGGGACTAGCAGCTCCAATGAGCAGTTCTTC. The encoded protein is CASSLDSGPGTSSSNEQFF.

The rearrangement joins TRBV7-6 to TRBJ2-6; weak D call: TRBD1 (6 bases). Germline V gives CDR1 SGHVS, CDR2 FNYEAQ. Deletions cut 6 bases from V and 0 bases from J, with 15 bases between. The CDR3 spans 17 residues. CDR3 nucleotide sequence: TGTGCCAGCAGTCCCGGGACACTTAGCTCTGGGGCCAACGTCCTGACTTTC. It is translated as CASSPGTLSSGANVLTF.

The V and J genes are TRBV5-3 and TRBJ2-4, with unresolved D. TRBV5-3 is classed as an ORF, of uncertain function. V was clipped by 0 bases and J by 3 bases, with 16 bases between them. The CDR3 contains 17 residues. CDR3 nucleotide sequence: TGTGCCAGAAGCTTGGGGGCTCAGCTGTCCGGCAAAAACATTCAGTACTTC. It specifies CARSLGAQLSGKNIQYF.

The chain uses TRBV30 and TRBJ1-5; D is unclear. CDR1 GTSNPN and CDR2 SVGIG come from the germline V gene (reference sequence). V was cut by 2 bases and J by 3 bases, with 14 bases left in between. The CDR3 spans 15 residues. Here the CDR3 DNA reads TGTGCCTGGAGTTTGAGGGATTCTCACAATCAGCCCCAGCATTTT. This translates into CAWSLRDSHNQPQHF.

This clone turned up a few times. The rearrangement links TRBV7-9 to TRBJ2-5; D unresolved. Germline V gene sequence: CDR1 SEHNR, CDR2 FQNEAQ (reference sequence). The germline V and J ends were trimmed by 1 base and 1 base, with 7 bases remaining between them. The CDR3 covers 14 residues. The CDR3, as DNA: TGTGCCAGCAGCTTAGTTTCCTCCCAAGAGACCCAGTACTTC. Encoded protein: CASSLVSSQETQYF.

V usage is TRBV4-1 and J usage is TRBJ1-4; possibly TRBD1 for D (5 bases). Germline V gives CDR1 MGHRA, CDR2 YSYEKL. The CDR3 extends over 17 amino acids. The germline V and J ends were trimmed by 0 bases and 7 bases, with 18 bases remaining between them. CDR3 sequence (DNA): TGCGCCAGCAGCCAAGAGACCTACCAGGGAGGTAGTGAAAAACTGTTTTTT. Protein sequence: CASSQETYQGGSEKLFF.

The chain carries TRBV29-1 and TRBJ2-1; D might be TRBD2 (6 bases). The germline gives CDR1 SQVTM, CDR2 ANQGSEA. Trimming took 8 bases from V and 1 from J, leaving 12 bases between them. The CDR3 totals 13 residues. Here the CDR3 reads CSTEEGSYNEQFF. The CDR3 bases are TGCAGCACGGAGGAGGGATCCTACAATGAGCAGTTCTTC.